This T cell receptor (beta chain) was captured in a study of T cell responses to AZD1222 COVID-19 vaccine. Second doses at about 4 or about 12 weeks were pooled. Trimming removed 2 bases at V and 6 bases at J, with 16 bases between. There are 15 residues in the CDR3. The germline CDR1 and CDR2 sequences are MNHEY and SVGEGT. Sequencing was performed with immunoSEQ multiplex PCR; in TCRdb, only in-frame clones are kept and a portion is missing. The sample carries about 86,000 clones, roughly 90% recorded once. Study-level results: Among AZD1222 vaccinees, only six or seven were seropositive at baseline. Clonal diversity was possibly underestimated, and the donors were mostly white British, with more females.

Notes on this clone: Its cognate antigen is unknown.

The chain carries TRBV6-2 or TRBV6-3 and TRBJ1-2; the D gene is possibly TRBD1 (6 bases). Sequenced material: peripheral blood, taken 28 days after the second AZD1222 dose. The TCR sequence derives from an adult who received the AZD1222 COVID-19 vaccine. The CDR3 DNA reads TGTGCCAGCAGTTACATCCCCCAGGGGAAGGATGGCTACACCTTC. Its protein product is CASSYIPQGKDGYTF.